Sequencing of this TCR beta chain was carried out in a study of PD-L1 blockade in urothelial cancer. At the level of the study: Patients arrived having already received 0 to 3 prior chemotherapy regimens.

The data were produced by immunoSEQ multiplex PCR, yet TCRdb's version contains in-frame clones alone and is incomplete. The data contain 70,000 to 85,000 clones, around 90% of them singletons. Noted time point: pretreatment peripheral blood. Per germline, CDR1 MDHEN and CDR2 SYDVKM. The CDR3 runs 14 residues. V was pared by 7 bases and J by 4 bases, with 8 bases of the junction left unmatched. The sequencing here drew on PBMCs, taken around atezolizumab (anti-PD-L1) treatment. The sequence derives from a man aged 70-80 years with urothelial cancer. The V and J genes are TRBV28 and TRBJ2-7, with 9 bases matching TRBD1. In nucleotides, the CDR3 is TGTGCCAGCACCATTGAGACAGGGGGTTACGAGCAGTACTTC. This sequence encodes CASTIETGGYEQYF.